This TCR beta chain was captured by sequencing in a study of blood T cells in healthy people across ages. This clonotype appeared a few times. Germline CDR1 reads SGHDN; CDR2 reads FVKESK. The CDR3 extends over 14 amino acids. The authors ran a second PCR of about 6 to 11 cycles using a sample-barcoded 5' primer and a J-beta primer mix. Each CDR3 protein is one row after TCRdb ran MiXCR on the 5' RACE reads. Of around 1,800,000 distinct CDR3 sequences listed, about 39% are singletons. Sequenced material: blood. This chain uses TRBV14 with TRBJ2-4; D remains ambiguous. The end of the DNA is better explained by TRBJ2-7, so the J call may be wrong. The receptor was derived from a human donor in good health. The CDR3 reads CASSQVSGINEQYF. The CDR3 DNA reads as TGTGCCAGCAGCCAAGTTTCTGGGATCAACGAGCAGTACTTC.